Below, 2 T cell receptor beta chains from the same sample are listed, as sequenced in a study of T cell changes during pregnancy in multiple sclerosis. Assay: immunoSEQ multiplex PCR; the TCRdb copy retains only in-frame clones and omits some. The sample comprises roughly 53,000 clones, roughly 92% of which are singletons, and less than 0.85% rests with the top ten. The sample in question was CD4+ T cells from peripheral blood mononuclear cells, obtained in the third trimester of pregnancy. These receptors were collected from a female donor with multiple sclerosis, enrolled in a pregnancy study.

The table lists this clone with a few counts. V usage is TRBV6-1 and J usage is TRBJ2-7, with 14 bases aligning to TRBD2. CDR1 is MNHNS, CDR2 SASEGT, per germline. Losses at the gene ends were 3 bases for V and 7 bases for J; bases not matched to a gene: 11. This CDR3 comprises 17 residues. The CDR3 protein is CASSDGGLAGERGEQYF. The CDR3, as DNA: TGTGCCAGCAGTGACGGGGGACTAGCGGGAGAACGGGGGGAGCAGTACTTC.

The V gene is TRBV11-3, the J gene TRBJ2-1; 15 bases agree with TRBD2. This CDR3 region has 20 residues. The V gene end was trimmed by 1 base and the J gene end by 2 bases; junction bases not matched to a gene: 9. Germline V gene data show CDR1 as SGHNT and CDR2 as YENEEA. The CDR3 is CASSLGEGGLAGGTYNEQFF. Here the CDR3 DNA reads TGTGCCAGCAGCTTAGGAGAAGGGGGACTAGCGGGAGGTACCTACAATGAGCAGTTCTTC. Full variable domain (rest looked up from reference TRBV11-3 and TRBJ2-1): EAGVVQSPRYKIIEKKQPVAFWCNPISGHNTLYWYLQNLGQGPELLIRYENEEAVDDSQLPKDRFSAERLKGVDSTLKIQPAELGDSAVYLCASSLGEGGLAGGTYNEQFFGPGTRLTVL.